Described below is a single T cell receptor beta chain sequence and its context. The data derive from a study of shared clonotypes between healthy human individuals. Over several immunoSEQ plates, each subset's genomic DNA was distributed in even portions. This table comes from immunoSEQ multiplex PCR, and its TCRdb copy is limited to in-frame clones, with some not included. The sample shows roughly 400,000 clones, about 96% of them seen only once. Germline V lookup: CDR1 MNHEY, CDR2 SVGAGI. The CDR3 sequence is 15 residues long. The germline V and J ends were trimmed by 2 bases and 4 bases, with 13 bases remaining between them.

The clonotype was recovered from a man aged 30 to 45 in good health. The sample taken for sequencing was memory CD8+ T cells sorted from blood. Noted subset: CD45RO+ cells pooled with CCR7-negative TemRA cells. The chain combines TRBV6-5 with TRBJ2-3; possible D gene TRBD1, 6 bases. CDR3 coding DNA: TGTGCCAGCAGTTACGGCAGGGGTGGGGCAGATACGCAGTATTTT. This encodes CASSYGRGGADTQYF.